The clone carrying this T cell receptor (beta chain) was found a few times. Its antigen is not identified. The data originate from a study of T-cell memory formation after mild COVID-19. TCRdb redid the calling of the 5' RACE reads with MiXCR, one entry per CDR3 protein. The profile covers fewer than 650,000 distinct CDR3 sequences, with approximately 21% appearing a single time and around 7.7% taken by the ten largest. The CDR3 has 13 residues. V was shortened by 4 bases and J by 3 bases, with 9 bases between the two germline ends. Germline assignment: CDR1 SEHNR and CDR2 FQNEAQ (reference sequence). Whole-study results and caveats: In second-wave clones peaking day 37, SARS-CoV-2 specificity remained unconfirmed. Clones contracting over day 15 to 85 were CD4/CD8 balanced, with later expanders leaning CD4+. Contracting CD4+ clones lay largely in CM and EM, with CD8+ ones residing in EMRA.

This chain uses TRBV7-9 with TRBJ1-1; tentatively, D is TRBD1 (5 bases). This TCR was recovered from an adult woman who had mild COVID-19 (a few samples of this study predate the infection). Cell type and time point are not known. Material for sequencing was PBMCs or a T cell subset sorted from them (not recorded which). CDR3 bases: TGTGCCAGCAGCTCTCAGGGATACACTGAAGCTTTCTTT. Encoded protein: CASSSQGYTEAFF.